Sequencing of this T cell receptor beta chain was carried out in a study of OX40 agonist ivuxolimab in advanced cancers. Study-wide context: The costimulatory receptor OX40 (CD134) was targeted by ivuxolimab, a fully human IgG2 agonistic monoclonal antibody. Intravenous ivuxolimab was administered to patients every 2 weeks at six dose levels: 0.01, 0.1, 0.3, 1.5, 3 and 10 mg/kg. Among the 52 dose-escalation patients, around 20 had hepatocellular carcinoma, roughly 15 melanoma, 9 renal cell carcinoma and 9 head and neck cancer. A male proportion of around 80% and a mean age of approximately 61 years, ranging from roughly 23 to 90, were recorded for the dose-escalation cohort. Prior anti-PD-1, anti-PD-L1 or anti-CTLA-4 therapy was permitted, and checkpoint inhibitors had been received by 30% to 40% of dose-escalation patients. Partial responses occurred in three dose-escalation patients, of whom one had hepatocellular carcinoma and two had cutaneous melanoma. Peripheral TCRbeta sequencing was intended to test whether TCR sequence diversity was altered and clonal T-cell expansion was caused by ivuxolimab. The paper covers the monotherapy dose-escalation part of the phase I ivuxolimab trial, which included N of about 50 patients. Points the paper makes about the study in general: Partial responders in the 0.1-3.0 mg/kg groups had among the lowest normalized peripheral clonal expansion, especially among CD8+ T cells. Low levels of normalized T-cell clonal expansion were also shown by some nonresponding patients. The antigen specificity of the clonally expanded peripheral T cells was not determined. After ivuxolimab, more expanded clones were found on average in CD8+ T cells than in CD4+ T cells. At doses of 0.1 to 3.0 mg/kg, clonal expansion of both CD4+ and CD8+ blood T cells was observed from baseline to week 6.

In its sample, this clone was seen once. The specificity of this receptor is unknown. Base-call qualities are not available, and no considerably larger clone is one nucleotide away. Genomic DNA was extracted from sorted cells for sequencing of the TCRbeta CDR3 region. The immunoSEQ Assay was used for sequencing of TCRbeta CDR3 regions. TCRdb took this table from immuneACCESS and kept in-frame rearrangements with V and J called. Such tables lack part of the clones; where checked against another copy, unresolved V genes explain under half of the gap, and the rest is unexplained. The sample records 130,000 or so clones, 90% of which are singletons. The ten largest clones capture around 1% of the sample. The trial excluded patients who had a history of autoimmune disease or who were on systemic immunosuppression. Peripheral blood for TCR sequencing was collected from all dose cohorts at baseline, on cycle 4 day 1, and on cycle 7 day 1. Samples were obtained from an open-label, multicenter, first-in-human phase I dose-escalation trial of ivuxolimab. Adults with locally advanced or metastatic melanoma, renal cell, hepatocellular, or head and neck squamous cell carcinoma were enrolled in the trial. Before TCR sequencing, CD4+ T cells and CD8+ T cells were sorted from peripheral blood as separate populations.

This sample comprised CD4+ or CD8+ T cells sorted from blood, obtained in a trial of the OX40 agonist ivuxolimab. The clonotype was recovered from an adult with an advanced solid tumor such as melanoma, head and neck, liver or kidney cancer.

The bases are TGTGCCAGCAGTTTGAGTACAGGAGTCGGCTCTGGAAACACCATATATTTT. Its translation reads: CASSLSTGVGSGNTIYF. The sequence links TRBV28 to TRBJ1-3, and possibly TRBD1, on 5 matching bases. CDR1 and CDR2 are read off the germline V gene as MDHEN and SYDVKM. The CDR3 runs 17 amino acids, cysteine and phenylalanine included. Kept here is only the CDR3 DNA, which spans 51 bases and is read in frame from base 1. V is reduced by 3 bases and J by 0 bases, leaving a spacing of 15 bases between them. Full variable domain (CDR3 extended with the reference TRBV28 and TRBJ1-3 proteins): DVKVTQSSRYLVKRTGEKVFLECVQDMDHENMFWYRQDPGLGLRLIYFSYDVKMKEKGDIPEGYSVSREKKERFSLILESASTNQTSMYLCASSLSTGVGSGNTIYFGEGSWLTVV.